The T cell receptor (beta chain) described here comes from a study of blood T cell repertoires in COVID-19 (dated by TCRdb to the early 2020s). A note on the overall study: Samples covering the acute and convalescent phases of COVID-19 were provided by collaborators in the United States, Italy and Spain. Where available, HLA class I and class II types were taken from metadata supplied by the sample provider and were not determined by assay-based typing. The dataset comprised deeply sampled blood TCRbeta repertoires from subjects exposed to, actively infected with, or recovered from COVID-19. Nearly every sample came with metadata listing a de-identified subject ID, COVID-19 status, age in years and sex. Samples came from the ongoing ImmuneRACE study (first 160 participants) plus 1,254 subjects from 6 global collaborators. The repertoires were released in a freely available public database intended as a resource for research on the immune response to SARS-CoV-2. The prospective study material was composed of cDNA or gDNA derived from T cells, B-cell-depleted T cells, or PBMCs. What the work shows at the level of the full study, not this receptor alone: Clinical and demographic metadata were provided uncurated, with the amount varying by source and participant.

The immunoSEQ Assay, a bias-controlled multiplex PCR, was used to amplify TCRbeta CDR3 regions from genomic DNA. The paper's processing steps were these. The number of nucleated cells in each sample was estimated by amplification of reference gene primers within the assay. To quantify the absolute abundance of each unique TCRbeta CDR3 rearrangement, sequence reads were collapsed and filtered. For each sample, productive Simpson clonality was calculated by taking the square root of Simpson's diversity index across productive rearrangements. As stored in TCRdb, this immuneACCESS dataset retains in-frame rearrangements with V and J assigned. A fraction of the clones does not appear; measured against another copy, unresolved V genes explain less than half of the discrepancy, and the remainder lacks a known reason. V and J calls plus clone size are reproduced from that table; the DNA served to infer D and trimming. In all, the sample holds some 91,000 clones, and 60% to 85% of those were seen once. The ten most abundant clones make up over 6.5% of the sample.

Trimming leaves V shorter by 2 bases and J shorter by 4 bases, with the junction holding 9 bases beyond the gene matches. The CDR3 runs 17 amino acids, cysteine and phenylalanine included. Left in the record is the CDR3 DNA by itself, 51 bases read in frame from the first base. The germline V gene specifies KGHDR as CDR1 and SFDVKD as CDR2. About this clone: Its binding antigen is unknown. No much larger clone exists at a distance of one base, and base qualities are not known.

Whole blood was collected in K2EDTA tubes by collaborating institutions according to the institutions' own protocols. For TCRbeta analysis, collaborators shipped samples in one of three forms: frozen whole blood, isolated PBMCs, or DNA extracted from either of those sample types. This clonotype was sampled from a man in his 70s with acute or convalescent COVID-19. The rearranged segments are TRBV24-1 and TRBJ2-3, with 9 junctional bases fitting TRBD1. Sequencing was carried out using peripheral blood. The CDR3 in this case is CATSDSLGQGLPDTQYF. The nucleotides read TGTGCCACCAGTGATTCCTTGGGACAGGGATTGCCAGATACGCAGTATTTT.